This T cell receptor (beta chain) is drawn from a study of patients and donors after allogeneic stem cell transplantation. Germline V lookup: CDR1 SGHRS, CDR2 YFSETQ. The CDR3 totals 13 residues. V shed 2 bases and J shed 6 bases, with 8 bases lying between them. Each CDR3 protein is one row after TCRdb ran MiXCR on the RT-PCR reads. The sample has approximately 170,000 distinct CDR3 sequences, about a quarter seen once. This receptor was identified in a human donor who was either an allogeneic HSCT recipient or a stem cell or donor lymphocyte infusion donor (not recorded which). It is not recorded whose cells these are; they may come from a transplant donor. The genes are TRBV5-1 and TRBJ2-2; D is uncertain. What was sequenced was blood, either unsorted or a sorted T cell fraction (not recorded which). This CDR3 is CASSFYNPGELFF. CDR3 bases: TGCGCCAGCAGCTTCTATAACCCCGGGGAGCTGTTTTTT. Variable domain in full (rest from reference TRBV5-1 and TRBJ2-2): KAGVTQTPRYLIKTRGQQVTLSCSPISGHRSVSWYQQTPGQGLQFLFEYFSETQRNKGNFPGRFSGRQFSNSRSEMNVSTLELGDSALYLCASSFYNPGELFFGEGSRLTVL.